A selection of T cell receptor beta chains follows, all from one sample in a study of blood T cell repertoires in COVID-19. Sequencing used immunoSEQ multiplex PCR; TCRdb keeps in-frame clones, though not all of them. Of approximately 170,000 clones listed, 88% are singletons. Specimen: peripheral blood. The receptor source for this set is a man in his fifties or sixties who had recovered from COVID-19. Both conserved end residues are part of each CDR3. The order of the fields is D gene, J gene, V gene, CDR3 length, clone size, CDR3 protein, CDR3 DNA. D genes are given only for firm matches. Size values are once, few and many counts, or a class for expanded clones, and some rows have none.

TRBD1,TRBJ1-6,TRBV19,16,.,CASRQGGSSYNSPLHF,TGTGCCAGCCGACAGGGTGGGAGCTCCTATAATTCACCCCTCCACTTT
.,TRBJ2-7,TRBV29-1,13,.,CSVHTRSSYEQYF,TGCAGCGTCCATACGAGGAGCTCCTACGAGCAGTACTTC
.,TRBJ2-7,TRBV28,15,few,CASSLAGSYGGEQYF,TGTGCCAGCTCCCTCGCGGGGTCCTACGGTGGCGAGCAGTACTTC
TRBD1,TRBJ1-2,TRBV30,14,few,CAWSRDRGSHGYTF,TGTGCCTGGAGTCGGGACAGGGGGTCGCATGGCTACACCTTC
TRBD2,TRBJ2-3,TRBV7-2,19,.,CASSISHPGVLAGTDTQYF,TGTGCCAGCTCTATTTCCCATCCGGGAGTGCTAGCGGGGACAGATACGCAGTATTTT
.,TRBJ2-2,TRBV19,15,.,CASSPTSPFTGELFF,TGTGCCAGTAGTCCCACTAGCCCATTCACCGGGGAGCTGTTTTTT
TRBD2,TRBJ2-5,TRBV9,16,.,CASSVGGLAGQETQYF,TGTGCCAGCAGCGTAGGGGGACTAGCGGGGCAAGAGACCCAGTACTTC
.,TRBJ1-5,TRBV7-2,15,.,CASSQAGAGNQPQHF,TGTGCCAGCAGCCAAGCGGGGGCTGGCAATCAGCCCCAGCATTTT
TRBD1,TRBJ2-3,TRBV7-3,18,.,CASSLYTGGPGRTDTQYF,TGTGCCAGCAGCTTATATACAGGGGGACCGGGTCGCACAGATACGCAGTATTTT
TRBD1,TRBJ1-1,TRBV29-1,14,once,CSVEGGQGNTEAFF,TGCAGCGTTGAAGGTGGACAGGGAAACACTGAAGCTTTCTTT
.,TRBJ2-5,TRBV29-1,11,.,CSGQGGETQYF,TGCAGCGGGCAGGGTGGGGAGACCCAGTACTTC
.,TRBJ1-1,TRBV11-2,15,.,CASSSLILTGTEAFF,TGTGCCAGCAGCTCGCTAATACTGACGGGGACTGAAGCTTTCTTT
.,TRBJ1-2,TRBV4-3,14,.,CASSQVTGDYGYTF,TGCGCCAGCAGCCAAGTGACAGGCGACTATGGCTACACCTTC
TRBD2,TRBJ2-3,TRBV7-2,19,once,CASSSRRGAGGTSTDTQYF,TGTGCCAGCAGCTCCCGGCGGGGGGCTGGAGGGACTAGCACAGATACGCAGTATTTT
.,TRBJ2-7,TRBV7-8,14,few,CASSPDGGSYEQYF,TGTGCCAGCAGCCCGGACGGGGGCTCCTACGAGCAGTACTTC
TRBD2,TRBJ2-7,TRBV3-1/TRBV3-2,16,.,CASSQDPASGISEQYF,TGTGCCAGCAGCCAAGATCCGGCTAGCGGGATTAGCGAGCAGTACTTC
.,TRBJ1-1,TRBV7-8,15,few,CASSSQTGVNTEAFF,TGTGCCAGCAGCTCCCAGACAGGCGTGAACACTGAAGCTTTCTTT
.,TRBJ2-2,TRBV7-2,17,.,CASSLAWRATTTGELFF,TGTGCCAGCAGCTTAGCGTGGAGGGCCACTACCACCGGGGAGCTGTTTTTT
TRBD2,TRBJ2-7,TRBV5-1,15,.,CASSSGLAESYEQYF,TGCGCCAGCAGCTCGGGACTAGCGGAGTCCTACGAGCAGTACTTC
.,TRBJ2-7,TRBV7-2,12,.,CASSRGEDEQYF,TGTGCCAGCAGCCGCGGCGAGGACGAGCAGTACTTC
.,TRBJ1-4,TRBV15,15,.,CATSRDPATNEKLFF,TGTGCCACCAGCAGAGATCCGGCAACTAATGAAAAACTGTTTTTT
.,TRBJ2-7,TRBV3-1/TRBV3-2,14,few,CASSQGPTTYEQYF,TGTGCCAGCAGCCAAGGCCCGACTACCTACGAGCAGTACTTC
.,TRBJ1-2,TRBV19,15,.,CASSPWGEFNYGYTF,TGTGCCAGTAGTCCTTGGGGGGAGTTCAACTATGGCTACACCTTC
TRBD2,TRBJ2-1,TRBV19,13,.,CASKAGVYNEQFF,TGTGCCAGTAAAGCGGGAGTATACAATGAGCAGTTCTTC
TRBD2,TRBJ2-4,TRBV5-4,16,.,CASSLGLAGGGGILNF,TGTGCCAGCAGCTTGGGACTAGCGGGAGGGGGAGGTATTCTGAACTTC
.,TRBJ1-2,TRBV19,12,.,CASTGDYYGYTF,TGTGCCAGTACAGGGGATTACTATGGCTACACCTTC